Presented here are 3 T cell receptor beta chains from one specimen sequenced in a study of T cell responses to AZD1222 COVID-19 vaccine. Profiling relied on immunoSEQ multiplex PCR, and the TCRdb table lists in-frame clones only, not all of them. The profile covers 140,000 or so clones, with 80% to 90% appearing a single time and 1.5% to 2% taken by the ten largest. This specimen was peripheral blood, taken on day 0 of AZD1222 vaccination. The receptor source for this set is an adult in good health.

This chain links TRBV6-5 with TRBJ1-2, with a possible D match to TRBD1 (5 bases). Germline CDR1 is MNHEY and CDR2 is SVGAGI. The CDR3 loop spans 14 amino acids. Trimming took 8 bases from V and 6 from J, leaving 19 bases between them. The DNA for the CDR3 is TGTGCCAGCGGGGGGACGGTCGGAGTGAATGGCTACACCTTC. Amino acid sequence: CASGGTVGVNGYTF.

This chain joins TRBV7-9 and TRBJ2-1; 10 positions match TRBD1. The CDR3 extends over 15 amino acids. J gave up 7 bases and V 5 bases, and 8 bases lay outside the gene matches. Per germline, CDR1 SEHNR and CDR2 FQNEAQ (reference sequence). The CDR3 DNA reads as TGTGCCAGCAGCCTTAGGACAGGGGGTGAGAATGAGCAGTTCTTC. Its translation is CASSLRTGGENEQFF.

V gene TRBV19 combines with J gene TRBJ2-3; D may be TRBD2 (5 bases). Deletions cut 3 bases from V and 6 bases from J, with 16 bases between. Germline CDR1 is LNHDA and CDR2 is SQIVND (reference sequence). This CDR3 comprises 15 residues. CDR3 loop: CASSILAPGVDTQYF. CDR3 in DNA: TGTGCCAGTAGTATCTTAGCCCCCGGGGTTGATACGCAGTATTTT.